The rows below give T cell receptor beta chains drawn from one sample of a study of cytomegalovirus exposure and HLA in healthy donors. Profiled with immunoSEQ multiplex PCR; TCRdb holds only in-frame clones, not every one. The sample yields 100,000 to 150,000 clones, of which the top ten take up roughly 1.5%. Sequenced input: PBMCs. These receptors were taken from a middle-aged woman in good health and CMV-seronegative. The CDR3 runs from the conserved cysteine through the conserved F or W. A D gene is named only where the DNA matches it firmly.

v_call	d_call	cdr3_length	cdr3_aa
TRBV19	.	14	CASSAGERNYGYTF
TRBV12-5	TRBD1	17	CASGNTGQGGLNTEAFF
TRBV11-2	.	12	CASLGWRGEQFF
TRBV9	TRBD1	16	CASSAQGAQGRETQYF
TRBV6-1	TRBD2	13	CAAGTSGVYEQFF
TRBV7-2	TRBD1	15	CASSTRTGGIYEQYF
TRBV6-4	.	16	CASSDSRGPGANVLTF
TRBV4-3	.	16	CASSQGRQSSGGEAFF
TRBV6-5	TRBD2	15	CASSSPGLGLYEQYF
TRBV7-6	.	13	CASGTRLTDTQYF
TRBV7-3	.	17	CASSEDAAGPGRDEQFF
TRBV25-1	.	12	CASSAGSTEAFF
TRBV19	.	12	CASRSFTGELFF
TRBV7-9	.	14	CASSLESMNTEAFF
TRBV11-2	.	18	CASSSKPGSRQHNTEAFF
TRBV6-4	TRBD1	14	CASSDTTGSYGYTF
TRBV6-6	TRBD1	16	CASSSGTGGETDTQYF
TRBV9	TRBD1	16	CASSVAGTGRSDTQYF
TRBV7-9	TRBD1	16	CASSLAGTGHYNEQFF
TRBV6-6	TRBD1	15	CASKQPGQGSYEQYF
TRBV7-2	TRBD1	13	CASSPFGQGAQHF
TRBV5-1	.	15	CASSQSSDSTGELFF
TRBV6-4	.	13	CARGGGGDNEQFF
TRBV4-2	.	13	CASSQDQGQPQHF
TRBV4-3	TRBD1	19	CASSRHRGLPFSGANVLTF
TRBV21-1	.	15	CASSNVFGSNQPQHF
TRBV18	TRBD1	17	CASSPTAGGAGNQPQHF
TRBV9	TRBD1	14	CASSPGQDPYGYTF
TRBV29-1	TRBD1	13	CSVGGQDNYEQYF
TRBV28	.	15	CASRMTGRMNTEAFF
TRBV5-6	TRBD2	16	CASSLRPRVAGGIQYF